The 32 T cell receptor beta chains presented below share a single source sample, sequenced in a study of blood T cells in healthy people across ages. A second about 6 to 12 cycle PCR used barcoded and J-beta primers. TCRdb called the 5' RACE reads again in MiXCR, with one record for every CDR3 protein. This sample has roughly 1.5 million distinct CDR3 sequences, with about 42% found just once. The material sequenced was blood. These receptors were collected from a woman between 18 and 29 years old in good health.

This clonotype has just one count. This chain uses TRBV29-1 with TRBJ2-3, with TRBD2 matching over 11 bases. The CDR3 is 14 residues long. Germline V CDR1 and CDR2: SQVTM, ANQGSEA. CDR3 sequence (DNA): TGCGGCGCCGCTAGCGGGGGGAGTACAGATACGCAGTATTTT. This encodes CGAASGGSTDTQYF.

There are a few counts of this clonotype. This chain connects TRBV9 to TRBJ2-1; the match to TRBD2 covers 9 bases. The CDR3 has 15 amino acids. With 0 bases clipped from V and 4 bases from J, the junction kept 2 bases outside the gene matches. Germline V CDR1 and CDR2: SGDLS, YYNGEE. The DNA of the CDR3 is TGTGCCAGCAGCGTAGGACTAGCGGTATACAATGAGCAGTTCTTC. Translation: CASSVGLAVYNEQFF.

The chain combines TRBV7-2 with TRBJ2-1; D perhaps matches TRBD1 (5 bases). The V end was cut by 2 bases, the J end by 10 bases, with 12 bases between. The CDR3 spans 13 residues. CDR1 SGHTA and CDR2 FQGNSA come from the germline V gene. The CDR3 is CASSLRGRPEQFF. CDR3 in DNA: TGTGCCAGCAGCTTAAGGGGTCGACCCGAGCAGTTCTTC.

The rearrangement uses TRBV4-3 and TRBJ2-1; 11 bases match TRBD2. TRBJ2-7 matches the DNA end more closely, so the J call is doubtful. The germline V gene encodes CDR1 LGHNA and CDR2 YSLEER. The CDR3 runs to 16 residues. The CDR3 protein is CASSQDLAGGNNEQYF. The CDR3 nucleotides are TGCGCCAGCAGCCAAGATCTAGCGGGAGGTAACAATGAGCAGTACTTC.

This clonotype appeared once. The chain carries TRBV5-1 and TRBJ2-3, with D perhaps TRBD2 (5 bases). This CDR3 spans 14 amino acids. The germline V and J ends were trimmed by 4 bases and 1 base, with 10 bases remaining between them. CDR1 SGHRS and CDR2 YFSETQ come from the germline V gene. The CDR3 reads CASSEGVGTDTQYF. CDR3 DNA: TGCGCCAGCAGCGAGGGAGTGGGCACAGATACGCAGTATTTT.

This chain links TRBV3-1 with TRBJ1-1; perhaps TRBD1 as D (5 bases). Between the trimmed V and J ends, which lost 0 bases and 8 bases, there was a span of 13 bases. The CDR3 totals 14 residues. Germline CDR1 and CDR2: LGHDT and YNNKEL (reference sequence). CDR3 coding DNA: TGTGCCAGCAGCCAAGAGTACAGGCGGAGAGAAGCTTTCTTT. It translates to CASSQEYRRREAFF. Variable domain in full (rest from reference TRBV3-1 and TRBJ1-1): DTAVSQTPKYLVTQMGNDKSIKCEQNLGHDTMYWYKQDSKKFLKIMFSYNNKELIINETVPNRFSPKSPDKAHLNLHINSLELGDSAVYFCASSQEYRRREAFFGQGTRLTVV.

This sequence joins TRBV6-1 and TRBJ2-4; 10 positions agree with TRBD2. The DNA end favors TRBJ2-7, so the J call may be wrong. This CDR3 has 14 residues. In germline, CDR1 is MNHNS, CDR2 SASEGT. The CDR3: CASRHTSGAYEQYF. The DNA for the CDR3 is TGTGCCAGCAGGCACACTAGCGGGGCCTACGAGCAGTACTTC.

The V call is TRBV20-1, the J call TRBJ1-1; 12 nucleotides align to TRBD1. This CDR3 is built from 16 residues. V was pared by 5 bases and J by 1 base, with 8 bases of the junction left unmatched. Germline assignment: CDR1 DFQATT and CDR2 SNEGSKA (reference sequence). The DNA of the CDR3 is TGCAGTGCTCTCCGGGACAGGGGGCTGGGGAACACTGAAGCTTTCTTT. It codes for CSALRDRGLGNTEAFF.

This clonotype was counted a few times. This chain joins TRBV20-1 and TRBJ1-1; 7 bases align to TRBD1. This CDR3 has 12 residues. Germline V CDR1 and CDR2: DFQATT, SNEGSKA (reference sequence). J lost 8 bases, V lost 3 bases, and 6 bases had no gene match. CDR3 coding DNA: TGCAGTGCTAGTCGGACAGGTGGGGAAGCTTTCTTT. Translated: CSASRTGGEAFF.

This CDR3 reads CAISESWTSLSNEQFF. In nucleotides, the CDR3 is TGTGCCATCAGTGAGTCGTGGACTAGCCTCTCCAATGAGCAGTTCTTC. The V and J genes are TRBV10-3 and TRBJ2-1; 8 nucleotides line up with TRBD2. J gave up 6 bases and V 0 bases, and 7 bases lay outside the gene matches. Germline CDR1 reads ENHRY; CDR2 reads SYGVKD. The CDR3 has 16 amino acids.

The table lists this clonotype with a few counts. CDR3 sequence: CASSRRWGLDGYTF. The CDR3 DNA follows: TGTGCCAGCAGCCGCCGGTGGGGGTTGGATGGCTACACCTTC. This chain joins TRBV7-9 and TRBJ1-2; a weak D match, TRBD1 (5 bases). Per the germline V gene, CDR1 is SEHNR and CDR2 is FQNEAQ (reference sequence). This CDR3 has 14 amino acids. Trimming left V 5 bases short and J 6 bases short, with 16 bases between.

V usage is TRBV20-1 and J usage is TRBJ2-3, with no clear D. The CDR3 is 15 amino acids. In germline, CDR1 is DFQATT, CDR2 SNEGSKA (reference sequence). V shed 3 bases and J shed 2 bases, with 15 bases lying between them. CDR3 protein: CSASAGRMNTDTQYF. DNA of the CDR3: TGCAGTGCTAGTGCTGGACGGATGAACACAGATACGCAGTATTTT.

This clonotype was seen a handful of times. The chain joins TRBV12-5 to TRBJ1-2, with 8 bases lining up with TRBD1. The CDR3 loop spans 14 amino acids. Per germline, CDR1 LGHNT and CDR2 FRNRAP. Trimming removed 3 bases from V and 8 bases from J; junction bases left unmatched: 8. The CDR3 bases are TGTGCTAGTGGTTTCGGACAGGGAAATGAGGGCTACACCTTC. Protein: CASGFGQGNEGYTF.

The chain joins TRBV6-5 to TRBJ1-2; TRBD1 aligns across 7 bases. Trimming took 6 bases from V and 6 from J; bases not matched to a gene: 10. Per the germline V gene, CDR1 is MNHEY and CDR2 is SVGAGI. This CDR3 has 14 residues. CDR3 bases: TGTGCCAGCAGCCGAACGACAGGGTTGGATGGCTACACCTTC. This translates into CASSRTTGLDGYTF.

This clonotype was seen only once. This chain connects TRBV10-3 to TRBJ2-3; TRBD2 might be the D (5 bases). Trimming left V 4 bases short and J 8 bases short, with 19 bases between. The CDR3 runs to 15 residues. Germline CDR1 and CDR2: ENHRY and SYGVKD. CDR3 loop: CAISGGAVVSGTQYF. The DNA of the CDR3 is TGTGCCATCAGTGGGGGAGCGGTGGTCTCAGGTACGCAGTATTTT.

This chain connects TRBV20-1 to TRBJ2-5, with D possibly matching TRBD1 (5 bases). CDR3 length: 15 amino acids. Germline V CDR1 and CDR2: DFQATT, SNEGSKA (reference sequence). Trimming took off 3 bases at V and 11 bases at J, with 25 bases between the two ends. The CDR3 coding sequence is TGCAGTGCTAGTTCCCCGACAGAGGCTATTAATGAGCAGTACTTC. Translation gives CSASSPTEAINEQYF.

This clonotype was detected a few times. The CDR3 sequence is CAISDPSGTGLRGQYF. The CDR3 nucleotides read TGTGCCATCAGTGATCCATCGGGGACAGGGCTCCGCGGGCAGTACTTC. This chain links TRBV10-3 with TRBJ2-7; 9 bases map to TRBD1. The germline CDR1 and CDR2 sequences are ENHRY and SYGVKD. V trimming: 3 bases; J trimming: 9 bases; junction bases outside the gene matches: 15. The CDR3 spans 16 residues.

The genes are TRBV7-6 and TRBJ2-5; 9 nucleotides agree with TRBD2. Germline assignment: CDR1 SGHVS and CDR2 FNYEAQ. After removal of 6 bases from V and 11 bases from J, the junction contained 13 bases not matched to a gene. The length of the CDR3 is 14 residues. DNA of the CDR3: TGTGCCAGCAGTCCTTTTAGCGGGAGAAATGAGCAGTACTTC. Encoded protein: CASSPFSGRNEQYF.

This clonotype showed up just a few times. The CDR3, as DNA: TGTGCCAGCACCCTCCTAGCGGGAGCCATCAATGAGCAGTTCTTC. Protein: CASTLLAGAINEQFF. The J gene is TRBJ2-1, the V gene TRBV6-5; 10 nucleotides align to TRBD2. From germline, CDR1 is MNHEY and CDR2 SVGAGI. CDR3 length equals 15 residues. V shed 7 bases and J 6 bases; nucleotides not matched to a gene: 9.

This clonotype was seen more than once but under ten times. The rearrangement links TRBV6-6 to TRBJ2-1; D not resolved. CDR1 and CDR2 (germline): MNHNY, SVGAGI (reference sequence). This CDR3 region has 11 residues. The germline V and J ends were trimmed by 7 bases and 5 bases, with 6 bases remaining between them. The CDR3 sequence: CASIENNEQFF. The CDR3 DNA reads as TGTGCCAGCATTGAGAACAATGAGCAGTTCTTC.

This clonotype came up a few times. V gene TRBV27 combines with J gene TRBJ2-3; D call uncertain. Germline lookup yields CDR1 MNHEY and CDR2 SMNVEV (reference sequence). V gave up 1 base and J gave up 2 bases, with 7 bases separating them. This CDR3 comprises 14 residues. This chain's CDR3 is CASSLLQLTDTQYF. For the CDR3, the DNA is TGTGCCAGCAGTTTATTACAGCTCACAGATACGCAGTATTTT.

In regard to this clonotype: Its ends do not fully match the called genes, so a read error is possible. The chain recombines TRBV7-9 with TRBJ2-7; D is unclear. This CDR3 is built from 11 residues. In germline, CDR1 is SEHNR, CDR2 FQNEAQ (reference sequence). The CDR3 here is CASSFYYKQYF. The CDR3, as DNA: TGTGCCAGCAGCTTTTACTACAAGCAGTACTTC.

This clonotype was picked up a small number of times. The CDR3 spells CASSRQTSGTGDTQYF. CDR3 DNA sequence: TGTGCCAGCAGTCGCCAAACTAGCGGGACTGGAGATACGCAGTATTTT. The V call is TRBV2, the J call TRBJ2-3, with TRBD2 matching 10 bases. Trimming removed 5 bases from V and 5 bases from J; junction bases left unmatched: 10. Per germline, CDR1 SNHLY and CDR2 FYNNEI. The CDR3 has 16 amino acids.

Comment on this clonotype: At one boundary the junction diverges from the germline segment, which might be a read error. The chain carries TRBV7-8 and TRBJ2-3, with 10 bases identical to TRBD2. CDR3 length: 15 amino acids. Germline CDR1 and CDR2: SGHVS and FQNEAQ. CDR3 sequence: CASSSGTSDTDAQYF. CDR3 DNA sequence: TGTGCCAGCAGCTCCGGGACTAGCGACACAGATGCGCAGTATTTT.

The chain links TRBV10-2 to TRBJ2-4, with a weak D call TRBD1 (5 bases). The tail of the sequence fits TRBJ2-7 better, so the J call may be wrong. The CDR3 is 13 residues long. Germline CDR1 WSHSY, CDR2 SAAADI. The CDR3 sequence: CASSEIQGIEQYF. The CDR3 bases are TGCGCCAGCAGTGAGATCCAGGGTATCGAGCAGTACTTC.

Concerning this clonotype itself: This may be a read error: a much more frequent sequence differs by one nucleotide. This rearrangement joins TRBV28 to TRBJ2-5; no clear D gene. Trimming removed 7 bases from V and 11 bases from J, with 17 bases in between. The CDR3 is 12 amino acids. Germline assignment: CDR1 MDHEN and CDR2 SYDVKM. This chain's CDR3 is CASNLGQNEQYF. In DNA, the CDR3 is TGTGCCAGCAACCTCGGTCAGAATGAGCAGTACTTC.

The chain is built from TRBV21-1 and TRBJ1-2; the table assigns TRBD1, which was not confirmed against the DNA. TRBV21-1 is a pseudogene locus. The CDR3 has 15 residues. The DNA of the CDR3 is TGTGCCAGCAGCAAAGGGAACGGCGCAGGCGATGGCTACACCTTC. It encodes CASSKGNGAGDGYTF.

The chain recombines TRBV3-1 with TRBJ2-1; D might be TRBD2 (7 bases). The CDR3 totals 16 residues. The V and J ends lost 4 bases and 1 base respectively, with 14 bases between them. CDR1 is LGHDT and CDR2 is YNNKEL in the germline V gene (reference sequence). This CDR3 is CASSRGGADSYNEQFF. The CDR3 DNA reads TGTGCCAGCAGCCGGGGGGGGGCCGATTCCTACAATGAGCAGTTCTTC.

CDR3 in amino acids: CAISESGVGPTEQYF. The CDR3 DNA reads TGTGCCATCAGTGAGTCTGGAGTTGGGCCGACCGAGCAGTACTTC. The genes are TRBV10-3 and TRBJ2-7; D is uncertain. From germline, CDR1 is ENHRY and CDR2 SYGVKD. The CDR3 extends over 15 amino acids. Trimming took off 0 bases at V and 6 bases at J, with 15 bases between the two ends.

The rearrangement uses TRBV5-1 and TRBJ2-7; 7 nucleotides agree with TRBD1. The CDR3 spans 14 residues. Germline V CDR1 and CDR2: SGHRS, YFSETQ. Losses at the gene ends were 0 bases for V and 6 bases for J; bases not matched to a gene: 6. The CDR3, as DNA: TGCGCCAGCAGCTTGGGACAGGGTGGAGGCGAGCAGTACTTC. It yields the protein CASSLGQGGGEQYF.

The gene calls are TRBV7-2 and TRBJ2-1; D uncertain. Per germline, CDR1 SGHTA and CDR2 FQGNSA. The CDR3 is 12 amino acids. The V end lost 0 bases, the J end lost 10 bases, and 7 bases lay between the germline ends. In nucleotides, the CDR3 is TGTGCCAGCAGCTTAGCGGGTCGGGAGCAGTTCTTC. Amino acids: CASSLAGREQFF.

In this sample, this clonotype turned up a few times. The chain carries TRBV4-3 and TRBJ1-6; D not resolved. Germline CDR1 and CDR2: LGHNA and YSLEER. The length of the CDR3 is 16 residues. Trimming removed 0 bases from V and 7 bases from J, with 13 bases in between. As DNA, the CDR3 is TGCGCCAGCAGCCAAGATGGCCGTAGAGGGAATTCACCCCTCCACTTT. Residues: CASSQDGRRGNSPLHF.